The TCR beta chain under discussion was sequenced for a study of chemoradiotherapy in HPV16-positive cancers. The study, taken as a whole, reports: HPV-responsive T-cell expansion during chemoradiotherapy was linked to improved recurrence-free survival in HPV16-positive patients.

Comments on this clone: Antigen unknown.

This CDR3 spans 17 amino acids. Germline trimming cut 3 bases from V and 4 bases from J; bases unmatched to any gene: 14. Germline CDR1 reads SEHNR; CDR2 reads FQNEAQ (reference sequence). Some clones are missing from TCRdb's copy, which holds only in-frame ones; the method was immunoSEQ multiplex PCR. The table shows under 2,500 clones, with 75% to 85% occurring only once. The sample here was tumor tissue, taken from a patient who underwent chemoradiotherapy. The chain recombines TRBV7-9 with TRBJ2-7, with 8 bases that match TRBD1. The TCR comes from a human donor with HPV-associated anogenital cancer. This CDR3 reads CASSLGQGQGNLYEQYF. The CDR3 coding sequence is TGTGCCAGCAGCTTGGGTCAAGGACAGGGCAATTTATACGAGCAGTACTTC.